These 3 T cell receptor beta chains originate from one sample sequenced in a study of early T cells in non-severe SARS-CoV-2 infection. Via MiXCR, TCRdb re-called the 5' RACE reads, giving one row per CDR3 protein. In the table there are under 90,000 distinct CDR3 sequences, about 15% of which are singletons. The material sequenced was whole blood. These receptors originate from an adult who was a healthcare worker with PCR-confirmed SARS-CoV-2 infection or an uninfected control (not recorded which).

This clonotype turned up a few times. The chain is built from TRBV6-1 and TRBJ1-1; D is unresolved. The CDR3 contains 14 residues. V was pared by 5 bases and J by 1 base, with 11 bases between. Germline V gives CDR1 MNHNS, CDR2 SASEGT. The CDR3 nucleotides are TGTGCCAGCAGTTCGGTCAGCTGGAACACTGAAGCTTTCTTT. Translated, it gives CASSSVSWNTEAFF.

The rearrangement links TRBV5-1 to TRBJ2-1; the D is unclear. Germline V gives CDR1 SGHRS, CDR2 YFSETQ. This CDR3 spans 13 amino acids. V was shortened by 0 bases and J by 6 bases, with 7 bases between the two germline ends. CDR3 nucleotide sequence: TGCGCCAGCAGCTTGGCCCTTTCCAATGAGCAGTTCTTC. Translated, it gives CASSLALSNEQFF. Looking up the rest from reference TRBV5-1 and TRBJ2-1 gives the full variable domain: KAGVTQTPRYLIKTRGQQVTLSCSPISGHRSVSWYQQTPGQGLQFLFEYFSETQRNKGNFPGRFSGRQFSNSRSEMNVSTLELGDSALYLCASSLALSNEQFFGPGTRLTVL.

The rearrangement links TRBV5-5 to TRBJ2-7; D is tentatively TRBD1 or TRBD2 (5 bases each). The V and J ends lost 3 bases and 0 bases respectively, with 13 bases between them. The CDR3 is made up of 15 amino acids. Germline V gene data show CDR1 as SGHKS and CDR2 as YYEKEE (reference sequence). CDR3 sequence: CASSSGTGISYEQYF. The CDR3 bases are TGTGCCAGCAGCTCCGGGACGGGGATCTCCTACGAGCAGTACTTC.